A single sample gave rise to the 14 T cell receptor beta chains below, sequenced in a study of graft-versus-host responses after intestinal transplantation. Libraries were prepared by immunoSEQ multiplex PCR; TCRdb keeps only in-frame clonotypes and omits some of them. This table holds approximately 110,000 clones, 85% to 95% found once. No antigens are known for them. Here the sequenced sample was unstimulated CD4+ T cells sorted from spleen or lymph node cells, taken before transplant. The receptors derive from a human donor who was the organ donor for an intestinal transplant.

V and J are TRBV11-3 and TRBJ2-4; D is tentatively TRBD1 or TRBD2 (6 bases each). V was pared by 3 bases and J by 1 base, with 13 bases between. Germline V gene sequence: CDR1 SGHNT, CDR2 YENEEA. This CDR3 has 16 amino acids. This chain's CDR3 is CASSFEGGSAKNIQYF. In DNA form, the CDR3 reads TGTGCCAGCAGCTTCGAAGGGGGGAGTGCCAAAAACATTCAGTACTTC.

The CDR3: CASSLEGWGNQPQHF. The CDR3 DNA reads as TGTGCCAGCAGCTTAGAAGGGTGGGGCAATCAGCCCCAGCATTTT. The chain combines TRBV7-2 with TRBJ1-5, with unresolved D. Germline CDR1 is SGHTA and CDR2 is FQGNSA. CDR3 length: 15 amino acids. The V gene lost 1 base and the J gene lost 2 bases, with 9 bases spanning the gap.

The chain uses TRBV7-2 and TRBJ1-3, with 9 bases lining up with TRBD1. The germline V gene has CDR1 SGHTA and CDR2 FQGNSA. V shed 6 bases and J 0 bases; nucleotides not matched to a gene: 15. The CDR3 is made up of 19 amino acids. In DNA, the CDR3 is TGTGCCAGCAGTCGAAAAGGGGACAGGGTGGGACTCTCTGGAAACACCATATATTTT. It translates to CASSRKGDRVGLSGNTIYF.

This clone was counted only a few times. Different DNA sequences within this sample yield the same CDR3. The chain employs TRBV2 and TRBJ1-4, with 7 bases identical to TRBD1. The CDR3 extends over 13 amino acids. Germline CDR1 and CDR2: SNHLY and FYNNEI. V lost 6 bases and J lost 3; bases outside the gene matches: 1. The CDR3 reads CASRQGANEKLFF. The CDR3 DNA sequence: TGTGCCAGCAGGCAGGGGGCTAATGAAAAACTGTTTTTT.

V gene TRBV7-2 combines with J gene TRBJ1-5; D remains ambiguous. Trimming left V 1 base short and J 2 bases short, with 9 bases between. CDR1 is SGHTA, CDR2 FQGNSA, per germline. The CDR3 sequence is 15 residues long. The CDR3 spells CASSLEGRGNQPQHF. The CDR3 DNA follows: TGTGCCAGCAGCTTAGAAGGGAGGGGCAATCAGCCCCAGCATTTT. The complete variable domain, with remaining parts taken from reference TRBV7-2 and TRBJ1-5, reads GAGVSQSPSNKVTEKGKDVELRCDPISGHTALYWYRQSLGQGLEFLIYFQGNSAPDKSGLPSDRFSAERTGGSVSTLTIQRTQQEDSAVYLCASSLEGRGNQPQHFGDGTRLSIL.

This clone is a singleton in its sample. The chain recombines TRBV28 with TRBJ2-6; perhaps D is TRBD1 or TRBD2 (5 bases each). The CDR3 sequence is 20 residues long. Trimming cost V 5 bases and J 0 bases, with 23 bases left between them. Germline V lookup: CDR1 MDHEN, CDR2 SYDVKM. CDR3 in amino acids: CASSPGAWAVLTSGANVLTF. The CDR3 region has the DNA TGTGCCAGCAGTCCCGGGGCCTGGGCAGTCCTAACCTCTGGGGCCAACGTCCTGACTTTC.

This chain uses TRBV7-2 with TRBJ2-5, with 8 bases identical to TRBD2. J was trimmed by 2 bases and V by 3 bases; bases with no gene match: 5. The CDR3 has 15 residues. In germline, CDR1 is SGHTA, CDR2 FQGNSA. This chain's CDR3 is CASSFQTSGQETQYF. In DNA, the CDR3 is TGTGCCAGCAGCTTCCAAACTAGCGGACAAGAGACCCAGTACTTC.

The chain combines TRBV15 with TRBJ2-1; 7 bases map to TRBD1. The CDR3 loop spans 16 amino acids. Germline-derived CDR1 and CDR2 are LNHNV and YYDKDF (reference sequence). V dropped 0 bases and J dropped 2; count of bases not matched to a gene: 4. The CDR3 is CATSRDKGAAYNEQFF. CDR3 DNA: TGTGCCACCAGCAGAGATAAGGGGGCGGCCTACAATGAGCAGTTCTTC. Full variable domain (rest looked up from reference TRBV15 and TRBJ2-1): DAMVIQNPRYQVTQFGKPVTLSCSQTLNHNVMYWYQQKSSQAPKLLFHYYDKDFNNEADTPDNFQSRRPNTSFCFLDIRSPGLGDTAMYLCATSRDKGAAYNEQFFGPGTRLTVL.

This chain connects TRBV5-1 to TRBJ1-2; D gene ambiguous. CDR3 length: 14 amino acids. The germline V gene encodes CDR1 SGHRS and CDR2 YFSETQ. V was cut by 2 bases and J by 1 base, with 9 bases left in between. CDR3 nucleotides: TGCGCCAGCAGCTTAGGCCTCATTAACTATGGCTACACCTTC. As protein: CASSLGLINYGYTF.

The chain joins TRBV6-1 to TRBJ1-5; D may be TRBD1 (5 bases). The CDR3 totals 15 residues. The V and J ends lost 3 bases and 6 bases respectively, with 15 bases between them. The germline V gene has CDR1 MNHNS and CDR2 SASEGT. CDR3 loop: CASSDGAGWAQPQHF. CDR3 in DNA: TGTGCCAGCAGTGACGGGGCAGGATGGGCTCAGCCCCAGCATTTT.

The V call is TRBV23-1, the J call TRBJ2-2; 7 bases fit TRBD2. TRBV23-1 is designated an ORF whose function remains uncertain. The CDR3 runs to 19 residues. Germline trimming cut 3 bases from V and 3 bases from J; bases unmatched to any gene: 16. CDR3 region: CASSHPGRDYASYTGELFF. The DNA for the CDR3 is TGCGCCAGCAGTCACCCGGGGCGGGACTACGCATCATACACCGGGGAGCTGTTTTTT.

V and J are TRBV9 and TRBJ2-3, with 10 bases matching TRBD2. The V and J ends lost 7 bases and 3 bases, in that order; junction bases with no gene match: 8. Germline V gene sequence: CDR1 SGDLS, CDR2 YYNGEE. The CDR3 covers 15 residues. The CDR3 is CASSSLAGVTDTQYF. The CDR3 DNA sequence: TGTGCCAGCTCGTCCCTAGCGGGAGTTACAGATACGCAGTATTTT.

The count of this clone is one. The chain links TRBV15 to TRBJ2-3; D gene ambiguous. In germline, CDR1 is LNHNV, CDR2 YYDKDF (reference sequence). The CDR3 spans 14 residues. V lost 5 bases, J lost 3 bases, and 12 bases lay in between. The CDR3: CATSPLARTDTQYF. CDR3 DNA: TGTGCCACCAGCCCCCTCGCCAGGACAGATACGCAGTATTTT.

The chain recombines TRBV9 with TRBJ2-5, with D possibly being TRBD2 (6 bases). CDR1 is SGDLS, CDR2 YYNGEE, per germline. This CDR3 comprises 14 residues. With 4 bases removed from V and 5 bases from J, the gap between germline ends came to 15 bases. DNA for the CDR3: TGTGCCAGCAGCACAATACTTCTAGCGGAGACCCAGTACTTC. Translating gives CASSTILLAETQYF.